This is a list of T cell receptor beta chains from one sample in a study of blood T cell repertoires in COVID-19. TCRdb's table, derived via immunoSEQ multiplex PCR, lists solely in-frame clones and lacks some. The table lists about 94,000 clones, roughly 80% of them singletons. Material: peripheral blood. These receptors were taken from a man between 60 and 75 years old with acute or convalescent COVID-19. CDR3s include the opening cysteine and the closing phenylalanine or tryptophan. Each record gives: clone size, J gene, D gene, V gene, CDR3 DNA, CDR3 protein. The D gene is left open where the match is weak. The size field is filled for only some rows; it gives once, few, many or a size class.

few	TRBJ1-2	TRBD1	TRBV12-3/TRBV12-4	TGTGCCAGCAGTCAACAGGGGCCGACTGGCTACACCTTC	CASSQQGPTGYTF
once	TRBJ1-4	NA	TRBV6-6	TGTGCCAGCAGTTACGGGACCGGCGGGGGAGAACTGTTTTTT	CASSYGTGGGELFF
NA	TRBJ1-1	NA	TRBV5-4	TGTGCCAGCAGCTTGGCAGGGAGGATCGACACTGAAGCTTTCTTT	CASSLAGRIDTEAFF
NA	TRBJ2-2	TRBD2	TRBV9	TGTGCCAGCAGCCCTGGAGGAGCGGGGGGGATCACCGGGGAGCTGTTTTTT	CASSPGGAGGITGELFF
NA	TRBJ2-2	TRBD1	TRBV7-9	TGTGCCAGCAGCTTCGCCCGGACAGGCTCGAACACCGGGGAGCTGTTTTTT	CASSFARTGSNTGELFF
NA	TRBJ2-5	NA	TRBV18	TGTGCCAGCTCCCAACAGACAGTACAAGAGACCCAGTACTTC	CASSQQTVQETQYF
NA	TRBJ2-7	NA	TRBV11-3	TGTGCCAGCAGCTTAGAGGCGGGCGTCGAGCAGTACTTC	CASSLEAGVEQYF
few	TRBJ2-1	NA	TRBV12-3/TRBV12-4	TGTGCCAGCAGTCGAAGGCGGGGCAATGAGCAGTTCTTC	CASSRRRGNEQFF
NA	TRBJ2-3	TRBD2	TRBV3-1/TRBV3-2	TGTGCCAGCAGCCAAGTTAGCGGGGGCGGCACAGATACGCAGTATTTT	CASSQVSGGGTDTQYF
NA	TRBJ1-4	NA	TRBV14	TGTGCCAGGATGTTCAGGGTTCCGGGTGAAAAACTGTTTTTT	CARMFRVPGEKLFF
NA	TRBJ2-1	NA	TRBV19	TGTGCCAGTAGCAAGACAGACTACAATGAGCAGTTCTTC	CASSKTDYNEQFF
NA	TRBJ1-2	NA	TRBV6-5	TGTGCCAGCCGACTAGATCCTAACTATGGCTACACCTTC	CASRLDPNYGYTF
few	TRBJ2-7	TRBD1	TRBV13	TGTGCCAGCAGCCTAAAGGGGGCTTTTTACGAGCAGTACTTC	CASSLKGAFYEQYF
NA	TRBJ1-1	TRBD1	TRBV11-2	TGTGCCAGCAGCCCGGGACAGCCTACTGAAGCTTTCTTT	CASSPGQPTEAFF
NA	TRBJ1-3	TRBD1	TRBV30	TGTGCCTGGAGTCGAGGACAGGGTTACAACACCATATATTTT	CAWSRGQGYNTIYF
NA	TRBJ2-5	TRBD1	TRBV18	TGTGCCAGCTCGCCATATATGACAGGGGTCAAACAAGAGACCCAGTACTTC	CASSPYMTGVKQETQYF
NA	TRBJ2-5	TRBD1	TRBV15	TGTGCCACCAGCTTCGACAGGGTCGGCTTGGAGACCCAGTACTTC	CATSFDRVGLETQYF
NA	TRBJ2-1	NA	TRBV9	TGTGCCAGCAGCGTAGCTGGGAGCGTCGATGAGCAGTTCTTC	CASSVAGSVDEQFF
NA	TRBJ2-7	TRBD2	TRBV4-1	TGCGCCAGCAGCCCCCTAGGTCTAGCGGGTGGAAGCTCCTACGAGCAGTACTTC	CASSPLGLAGGSSYEQYF
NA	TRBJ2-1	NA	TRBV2	TGTGCCAGCAGTGAAGTGGGGGCTTTCTACAATGAGCAGTTCTTC	CASSEVGAFYNEQFF
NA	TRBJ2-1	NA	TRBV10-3	TGTGCCATCATTGGACCGGGACTTTGGATGGGTGAGCAGTTCTTC	CAIIGPGLWMGEQFF
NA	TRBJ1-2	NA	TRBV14	TGTGCCAGCAGCCGCTTTACATCTTCCAGCTATGGCTACACCTTC	CASSRFTSSSYGYTF
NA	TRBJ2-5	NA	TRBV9	TGTGCCAGCAGCGTCCTGGCGGAAGAGACCCAGTACTTC	CASSVLAEETQYF
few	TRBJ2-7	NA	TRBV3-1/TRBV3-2	TGTGCCAGCAGCCAAGGGAGGGCCTACGAGCAGTACTTC	CASSQGRAYEQYF
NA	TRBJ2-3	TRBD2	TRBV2	TGTGCCAGCATGCAGACCTGGCGGGAGGTTACGCAGTATTTT	CASMQTWREVTQYF
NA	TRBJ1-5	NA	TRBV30	TGTGCCTGGAGCGGAAACCGGGGGAGACAGCATTTT	CAWSGNRGRQHF
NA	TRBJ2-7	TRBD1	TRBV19	TGTGCCAGTAGTGAAAACGCAGGGGGAACCTACGAGCAGTACTTC	CASSENAGGTYEQYF
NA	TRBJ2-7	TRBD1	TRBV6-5	TGTGCCAGCAGTCCGGGACAGGGGGCTTACGAGCAGTACTTC	CASSPGQGAYEQYF
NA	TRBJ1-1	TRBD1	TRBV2	TGTGCCAGCATCCGGACAGGGGTTACTGAAGCTTTCTTT	CASIRTGVTEAFF
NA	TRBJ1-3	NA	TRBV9	TGTGCCAGCAGCGTAACAGCAAACACCATATATTTT	CASSVTANTIYF
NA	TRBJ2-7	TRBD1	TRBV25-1	TGTGCCAGCAGTAATTCCCGGACAGGATTCTACGAGCAGTACTTC	CASSNSRTGFYEQYF
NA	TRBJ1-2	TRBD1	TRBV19	TGTGCCAGTTGTATCCCGGGACAGGCCGGCTCCTATGGCTACACCTTC	CASCIPGQAGSYGYTF
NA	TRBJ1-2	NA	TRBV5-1	TGCGCCAGCAGTCAAACGAGCCCGGCCAGGGCCTATGGCTACACCTTC	CASSQTSPARAYGYTF
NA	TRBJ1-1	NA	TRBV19	TGTGCCAGTAGTATAGCAGTGCGGGACACTGAAGCTTTCTTT	CASSIAVRDTEAFF
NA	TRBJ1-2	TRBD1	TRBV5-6	TGTGCCAGCAGCTTGGGAGGACAGGGGAGTGGCTATGGCTACACCTTC	CASSLGGQGSGYGYTF
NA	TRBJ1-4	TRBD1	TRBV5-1	TGCGCCAGCAGCTTGGGCCAGGGGGCGAATGAAAAACTGTTTTTT	CASSLGQGANEKLFF
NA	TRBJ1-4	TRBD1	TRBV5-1	TGCGCCAGCAGCTTGGTAGGGACAGGGGGCAATGAAAAACTGTTTTTT	CASSLVGTGGNEKLFF
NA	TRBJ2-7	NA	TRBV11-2	TGTGCCAGCAGCTTAGTGGCTTACTCCTACGAGCAGTACTTC	CASSLVAYSYEQYF
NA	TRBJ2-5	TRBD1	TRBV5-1	TGCGCCGGAGCTAGGGGGACAGGGCAAGAGACCCAGTACTTC	CAGARGTGQETQYF
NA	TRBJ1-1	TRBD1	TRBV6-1	TGTGCCAGCAGTGAATGGACAGGTGAAGCTTTCTTT	CASSEWTGEAFF
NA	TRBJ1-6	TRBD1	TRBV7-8	TGTGCCAGCAGCTTAGTTGGGGGACAGTCACCCCTCCACTTT	CASSLVGGQSPLHF
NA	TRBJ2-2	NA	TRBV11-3	TGTGCCAGCACCTCCTTGGAGGGGGCGCGCACCGGGGAGCTGTTTTTT	CASTSLEGARTGELFF
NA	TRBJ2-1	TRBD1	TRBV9	TGTGCCAGCAGCGGGGACAGCGTTGAGCAGTTCTTC	CASSGDSVEQFF
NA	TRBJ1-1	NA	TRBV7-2	TGTGCCAGCAGCTTTTCGGACAAAACTCTCACTGAAGCTTTCTTT	CASSFSDKTLTEAFF
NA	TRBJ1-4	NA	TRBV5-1	TGCGCCAGCAGCTGGGGGCAGTCTGCAACTAATGAAAAACTGTTTTTT	CASSWGQSATNEKLFF
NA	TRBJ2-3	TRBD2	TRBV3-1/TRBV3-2	TGTGCCAGCAGCCCAGGACTAGCTAGCACAGATACGCAGTATTTT	CASSPGLASTDTQYF